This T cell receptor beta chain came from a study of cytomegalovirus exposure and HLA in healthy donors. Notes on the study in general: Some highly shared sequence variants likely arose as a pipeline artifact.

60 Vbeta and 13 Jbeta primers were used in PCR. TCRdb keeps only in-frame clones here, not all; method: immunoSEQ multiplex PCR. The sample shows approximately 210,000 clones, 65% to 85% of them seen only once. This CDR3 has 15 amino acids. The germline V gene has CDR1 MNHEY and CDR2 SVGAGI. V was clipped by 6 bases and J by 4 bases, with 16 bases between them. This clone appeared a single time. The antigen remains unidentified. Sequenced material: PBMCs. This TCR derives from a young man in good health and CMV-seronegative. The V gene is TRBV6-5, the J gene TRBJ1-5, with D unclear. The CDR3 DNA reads TGTGCCAGCAGCAGGACTGCCACACGTAATCAGCCCCAGCATTTT. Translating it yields CASSRTATRNQPQHF.